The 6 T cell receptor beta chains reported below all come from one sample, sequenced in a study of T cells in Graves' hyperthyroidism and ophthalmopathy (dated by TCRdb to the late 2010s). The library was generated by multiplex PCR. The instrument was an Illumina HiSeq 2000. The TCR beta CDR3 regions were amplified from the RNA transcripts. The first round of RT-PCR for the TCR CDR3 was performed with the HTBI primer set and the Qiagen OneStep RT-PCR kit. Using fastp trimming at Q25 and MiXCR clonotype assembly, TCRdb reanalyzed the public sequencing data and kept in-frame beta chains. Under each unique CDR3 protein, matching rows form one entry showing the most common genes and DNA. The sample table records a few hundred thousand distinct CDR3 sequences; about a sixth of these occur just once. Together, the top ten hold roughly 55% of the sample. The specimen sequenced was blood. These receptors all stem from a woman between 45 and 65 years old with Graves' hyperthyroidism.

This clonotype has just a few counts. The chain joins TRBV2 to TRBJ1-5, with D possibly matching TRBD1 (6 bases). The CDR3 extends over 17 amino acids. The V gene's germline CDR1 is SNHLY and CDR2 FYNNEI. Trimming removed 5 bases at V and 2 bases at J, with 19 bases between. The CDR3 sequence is CASSKGGGGYGNQPQHF. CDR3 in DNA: TGTGCCAGCAGTAAGGGAGGGGGGGGATATGGCAATCAGCCCCAGCATTTT.

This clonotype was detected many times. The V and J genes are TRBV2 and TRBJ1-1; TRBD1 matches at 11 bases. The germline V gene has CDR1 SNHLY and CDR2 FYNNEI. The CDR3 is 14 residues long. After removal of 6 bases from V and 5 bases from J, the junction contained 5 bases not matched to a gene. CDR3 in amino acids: CASSGDRGWTEAFF. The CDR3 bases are TGTGCCAGCAGCGGGGACAGGGGGTGGACTGAAGCTTTCTTT.

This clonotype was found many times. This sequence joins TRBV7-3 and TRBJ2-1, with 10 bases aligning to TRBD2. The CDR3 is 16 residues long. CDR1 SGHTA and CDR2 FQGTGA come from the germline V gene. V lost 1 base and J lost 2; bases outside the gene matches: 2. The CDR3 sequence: CASSLIAGGTYNEQFF. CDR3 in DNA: TGTGCCAGCAGCTTAATAGCGGGAGGCACCTACAATGAGCAGTTCTTC.

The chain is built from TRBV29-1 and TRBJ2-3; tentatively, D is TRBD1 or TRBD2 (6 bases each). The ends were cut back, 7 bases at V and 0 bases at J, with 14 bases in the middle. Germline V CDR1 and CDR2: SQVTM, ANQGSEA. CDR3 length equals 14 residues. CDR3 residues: CSGKGGFSTDTQYF. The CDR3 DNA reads TGCAGCGGGAAGGGGGGCTTTAGCACAGATACGCAGTATTTT.

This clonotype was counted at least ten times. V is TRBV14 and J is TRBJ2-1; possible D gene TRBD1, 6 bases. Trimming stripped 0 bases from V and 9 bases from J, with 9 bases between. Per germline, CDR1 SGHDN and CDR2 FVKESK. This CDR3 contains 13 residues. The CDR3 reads CASSQDLGAEQFF. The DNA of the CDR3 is TGTGCCAGCAGCCAAGATCTGGGGGCTGAGCAGTTCTTC.

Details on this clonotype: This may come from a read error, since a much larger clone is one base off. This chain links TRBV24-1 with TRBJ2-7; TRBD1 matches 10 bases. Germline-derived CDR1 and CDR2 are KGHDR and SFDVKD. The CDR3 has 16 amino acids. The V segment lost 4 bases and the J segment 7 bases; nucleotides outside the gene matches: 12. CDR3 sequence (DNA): TGTGCCACCAGTGAGCGGGACAGGGGAAATAGGTATGAGCAGTACTTC. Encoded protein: CATSERDRGNRYEQYF.